The 15 T cell receptor beta chains listed next were all sequenced from one sample in a study of spatial heterogeneity in lung cancer. The time point was: blood at routine non-recurrence follow-up after resection. TCRdb recomputed calls from the 5' RACE reads with MiXCR, one row per CDR3 protein. The table records 85,000 to 100,000 distinct CDR3 sequences, approximately 19% of them present only once. The specimen was PBMCs, collected at follow-up. These receptors were collected from a male donor with early-stage non-small cell lung cancer.

The gene calls are TRBV6-5 and TRBJ1-6; 9 positions agree with TRBD1. V trimming: 8 bases; J trimming: 7 bases; junction bases outside the gene matches: 6. The CDR3 runs 14 residues. Germline CDR1 and CDR2: MNHEY and SVGAGI. The CDR3 DNA is TGTGCCAGCGGGCGACAGGGGGGAAATTCACCCCTCCACTTT. It translates to CASGRQGGNSPLHF.

In its sample, this clonotype was seen a few times. The V call is TRBV20-1, the J call TRBJ1-2; 7 nucleotides align to TRBD1. This CDR3 has 11 residues. Losses at the gene ends were 6 bases for V and 5 bases for J; bases not matched to a gene: 3. Germline CDR1 reads DFQATT; CDR2 reads SNEGSKA (reference sequence). CDR3 in amino acids: CSAPTGYGYTF. CDR3 sequence (DNA): TGCAGTGCCCCGACAGGGTATGGCTACACCTTC.

This clonotype has only a few counts. The gene calls are TRBV5-1 and TRBJ2-3, with D perhaps matching TRBD1 or TRBD2 (5 bases each). V shed 1 base and J shed 6 bases, with 15 bases lying between them. CDR1 is SGHRS and CDR2 is YFSETQ in the germline V gene. The CDR3 consists of 15 residues. DNA for the CDR3: TGCGCCAGCAGCTTGCCGTTGGGGGATGGGGATACGCAGTATTTT. Its translation is CASSLPLGDGDTQYF.

This clonotype was recorded many times. This rearrangement joins TRBV7-2 to TRBJ2-3, with D tentatively TRBD1 (6 bases). Germline V gives CDR1 SGHTA, CDR2 FQGNSA. CDR3 length: 15 amino acids. V lost 5 bases to trimming and J lost 2 bases, with 14 bases between them. CDR3 loop: CASSPDRTYTDTQYF. The CDR3 DNA sequence: TGTGCCAGCAGCCCCGACAGGACTTACACAGATACGCAGTATTTT. Complete variable domain (other parts from reference TRBV7-2 and TRBJ2-3): GAGVSQSPSNKVTEKGKDVELRCDPISGHTALYWYRQSLGQGLEFLIYFQGNSAPDKSGLPSDRFSAERTGGSVSTLTIQRTQQEDSAVYLCASSPDRTYTDTQYFGPGTRLTVL.

CDR3 in amino acids: CASSYSKLGQPEHEKLFF. CDR3 nucleotides: TGTGCCAGCAGTTACTCGAAGTTAGGACAGCCGGAACATGAAAAACTGTTTTTT. The chain recombines TRBV6-5 with TRBJ1-4, with D maybe TRBD1 (6 bases). V was clipped by 0 bases and J by 6 bases, with 20 bases between them. Germline CDR1 MNHEY, CDR2 SVGAGI. The CDR3 extends over 18 amino acids.

This clonotype was found a few times. The V call is TRBV3-1, the J call TRBJ2-5, with TRBD2 as a possible D gene (6 bases). Germline values: CDR1 LGHDT, CDR2 YNNKEL (reference sequence). The length of the CDR3 is 15 residues. V lost 1 base to trimming and J lost 2 bases, with 11 bases between them. The CDR3: CASSQVLGRQETQYF. The CDR3 DNA sequence: TGTGCCAGCAGCCAAGTTCTAGGGAGGCAAGAGACCCAGTACTTC.

This rearrangement joins TRBV3-1 to TRBJ1-1, with D tentatively TRBD1 (5 bases). Trimming shortened V by 5 bases and J by 1 base, and 11 bases separated the two germline ends. Germline V CDR1 and CDR2: LGHDT, YNNKEL (reference sequence). The CDR3 consists of 14 residues. DNA of the CDR3: TGTGCCAGCAGCGCTCGCGGGACGAACACTGAAGCTTTCTTT. Its translation is CASSARGTNTEAFF.

This clonotype was observed a handful of times. The rearrangement joins TRBV7-8 to TRBJ1-6; TRBD1 agrees at 8 bases. Germline CDR1 SGHVS, CDR2 FQNEAQ. V was pared by 5 bases and J by 12 bases, with 3 bases of the junction left unmatched. The CDR3 spans 12 residues. The DNA of the CDR3 is TGTGCCAGCAGCCCGACAGGGGTACCCCTCCACTTT. Protein product: CASSPTGVPLHF.

This rearrangement joins TRBV5-1 to TRBJ2-1, with D unclear. Germline V gene sequence: CDR1 SGHRS, CDR2 YFSETQ. CDR3 length equals 15 residues. Trimming shortened V by 4 bases and J by 7 bases, and 18 bases separated the two germline ends. In DNA form, the CDR3 reads TGCGCCAGCAGCCAGAGGTATTCCGAAGTGAATGAGCAGTTCTTC. It translates to CASSQRYSEVNEQFF.

The sample holds a few counts of this clonotype. The gene calls are TRBV11-2 and TRBJ2-1; the D gene is possibly TRBD2 (6 bases). The CDR3 is made up of 12 amino acids. The ends were cut back, 4 bases at V and 10 bases at J, with 11 bases in the middle. Germline V gene sequence: CDR1 SGHAT, CDR2 FQNNGV. The CDR3 is CASSWRLVEQFF. CDR3 DNA sequence: TGTGCCAGCAGCTGGAGACTAGTAGAGCAGTTCTTC. Drawing the rest from reference TRBV11-2 and TRBJ2-1, the complete variable domain is EAGVAQSPRYKIIEKRQSVAFWCNPISGHATLYWYQQILGQGPKLLIQFQNNGVVDDSQLPKDRFSAERLKGVDSTLKIQPAKLEDSAVYLCASSWRLVEQFFGPGTRLTVL.

V gene TRBV19 combines with J gene TRBJ1-1; TRBD1 might be the D (5 bases). This CDR3 comprises 14 residues. The V gene's germline CDR1 is LNHDA and CDR2 SQIVND (reference sequence). The V end lost 1 base, the J end lost 3 bases, and 9 bases lay between the germline ends. This CDR3 is CASSIVLGDTEAFF. CDR3 DNA: TGTGCCAGTAGTATAGTACTGGGGGACACTGAAGCTTTCTTT.

CDR3 bases: TGTGCCAGCAGTTATGGAGACGGGGGAATTATCACTGAAGCTTTCTTT. This encodes CASSYGDGGIITEAFF. The gene calls are TRBV6-5 and TRBJ1-1; D perhaps matches TRBD1 (5 bases). Deletions cut 3 bases from V and 4 bases from J, with 18 bases between. CDR1 and CDR2 from the germline V gene are MNHEY and SVGAGI. The CDR3 contains 16 residues.

This clonotype occurred a few times. The chain has TRBV5-1 and TRBJ2-7; the match to TRBD1 covers 8 bases. J gave up 2 bases and V 5 bases, and 6 bases lay outside the gene matches. Per germline, CDR1 SGHRS and CDR2 YFSETQ. The CDR3 length is 14 residues. This CDR3 reads CASRLGQGAYEQYF. Written as DNA, the CDR3 is TGCGCCAGCAGACTAGGACAGGGCGCCTACGAGCAGTACTTC.

In its sample, this clonotype was seen a few times. The V and J genes are TRBV27 and TRBJ1-2, with TRBD1 as a possible D gene (5 bases). Trimming stripped 2 bases from V and 5 bases from J, with 12 bases between. Germline V gene data show CDR1 as MNHEY and CDR2 as SMNVEV (reference sequence). CDR3 size: 14 residues. The chain's CDR3 is CASSLRGGSYGYTF. The CDR3 coding sequence is TGTGCCAGCAGTTTACGTGGGGGTAGTTATGGCTACACCTTC.

The chain employs TRBV11-3 and TRBJ2-6; TRBD1 matches at 8 bases. The CDR3 covers 16 residues. With V trimmed by 5 bases and J by 2 bases, 5 bases remained unmatched. Per the germline V gene, CDR1 is SGHNT and CDR2 is YENEEA. Here the CDR3 reads CASSGQGKPGANVLTF. The CDR3 DNA reads as TGTGCCAGCAGCGGACAGGGAAAGCCTGGGGCCAACGTCCTGACTTTC.